This T cell receptor (beta chain) was obtained from a study of T cell responses to AZD1222 COVID-19 vaccine. Broader study findings: Among those given AZD1222, only 5 to 7 were seropositive at baseline. Donor demographics were predominantly white British with a female majority; clonal diversity may be underestimated.

As to this clone: The antigen is unknown.

V lost 2 bases, J lost 7 bases, and 11 bases lay in between. The CDR3 spans 14 residues. Looked up from germline, CDR1 is SGHAT and CDR2 is FQNNGV. Measured with immunoSEQ multiplex PCR; TCRdb has only the in-frame clones, and not every one. The sample consists of 75,000 to 85,000 clones, almost 90% of them appearing once. The chain uses TRBV11-2 and TRBJ2-2; no clear D gene. This clonotype was sampled from an adult who received the AZD1222 COVID-19 vaccine. The sample here was peripheral blood, taken 28 days after the second AZD1222 dose. The CDR3 DNA is TGTGCCAGCAGCTTAAAACGCGCGAGCGGGGAGCTGTTTTTT. It codes for CASSLKRASGELFF.